The clone carrying this T cell receptor (beta chain) was seen ten or more times. What it binds is unknown. Trimming took 2 bases from V and 5 from J, leaving 9 bases between them. The length of the CDR3 is 13 residues. Per the germline V gene, CDR1 is MNHEY and CDR2 is SVGEGT. The sample comes from a study of human T cells and chemical hapten exposure. Looking at the study overall: A roughly 2 cm by roughly 2 cm inner upper arm patch received 2% DPC for sensitization. Diphenylcyclopropenone, dosed weekly to the scalp, was given to patients throughout the roughly 24-week study.

Within the library, unique molecular identifiers were attached to each individual cDNA molecule. MiXCR, applied by TCRdb to the RACE reads, yields one record per CDR3 protein. The profile shows around 42,000 distinct CDR3 sequences, 9.6% of them singletons. Study findings and constraints: Expanded TCRs produced significantly more large CDR3 similarity clusters than controls did.

Time point described: patch test 2, 6 weeks after DPC sensitization. Treatment noted: therapeutic diphenylcyclopropenone sensitization with weekly scalp DPC. Total RNA was isolated from whole blood that had not been fractionated. The chain employs TRBV6-2 or TRBV6-3 and TRBJ2-5; the D gene is possibly TRBD2 (5 bases). This sequence originates from a woman aged 25-40 years with alopecia areata. Some clones in this sample may be carry-over from other donors' samples. Sequences were derived from whole blood, sampled in connection with sensitization to the hapten diphenylcyclopropenone (DPC). CDR3 amino acids: CASSYDYRETQYF. For the CDR3, the DNA is TGTGCCAGCAGTTACGACTATCGGGAGACCCAGTACTTC.